These 4 T cell receptor beta chains were all obtained from the same sample, sequenced in a study of T cells in Graves' hyperthyroidism and ophthalmopathy. Researchers took RNA transcripts and amplified the TCR beta CDR3 regions from them. The HTBI primer set drove a first-round RT-PCR of the TCR CDR3. Each CDR3 protein gets one entry after TCRdb re-called the multiplex PCR reads with MiXCR. The profile shows some 760,000 distinct CDR3 sequences, roughly 15% of them singletons. The sequencing sample was made of blood. The source of these receptors is a woman aged 18-30 years with Graves' hyperthyroidism.

This clonotype was detected a few times. This rearrangement joins TRBV15 to TRBJ2-3; the match to TRBD1 covers 7 bases. V trimming: 3 bases; J trimming: 0 bases; junction bases outside the gene matches: 9. This CDR3 is built from 17 residues. Per germline, CDR1 LNHNV and CDR2 YYDKDF (reference sequence). In nucleotides, the CDR3 is TGTGCCACCAGCAGCTGGCGGACAGGCGTCAGCACAGATACGCAGTATTTT. Protein product: CATSSWRTGVSTDTQYF.

The chain recombines TRBV19 with TRBJ2-1, with 7 nucleotides matching TRBD2. Trimming cost V 3 bases and J 10 bases; bases outside gene matches: 12. The length of the CDR3 is 15 residues. CDR1 is LNHDA, CDR2 SQIVND, per germline (reference sequence). In nucleotides, the CDR3 is TGTGCCAGTAGTATTGGGGGAGGGCCCTCGGGGGAGCAGTTCTTC. It encodes CASSIGGGPSGEQFF.

This clonotype turned up a few times. The chain joins TRBV10-2 to TRBJ2-5; 9 nucleotides align to TRBD2. This CDR3 comprises 14 residues. V lost 6 bases to trimming and J lost 5 bases; unmatched junction nucleotides: 7. The germline V gene encodes CDR1 WSHSY and CDR2 SAAADI. The CDR3 sequence is CASRISGSSETQYF. CDR3 nucleotide sequence: TGCGCCAGCAGGATTAGCGGGAGTTCTGAGACCCAGTACTTC.

This clonotype occurred many times. The chain has TRBV6-1 and TRBJ1-1; D remains unclear. Germline V gene lookup returns CDR1 MNHNS and CDR2 SASEGT. The CDR3 runs 12 residues. The V gene lost 6 bases and the J gene lost 1 base, with 6 bases spanning the gap. In DNA, the CDR3 is TGTGCCAGCAGACGTACGAACACTGAAGCTTTCTTT. It specifies CASRRTNTEAFF.